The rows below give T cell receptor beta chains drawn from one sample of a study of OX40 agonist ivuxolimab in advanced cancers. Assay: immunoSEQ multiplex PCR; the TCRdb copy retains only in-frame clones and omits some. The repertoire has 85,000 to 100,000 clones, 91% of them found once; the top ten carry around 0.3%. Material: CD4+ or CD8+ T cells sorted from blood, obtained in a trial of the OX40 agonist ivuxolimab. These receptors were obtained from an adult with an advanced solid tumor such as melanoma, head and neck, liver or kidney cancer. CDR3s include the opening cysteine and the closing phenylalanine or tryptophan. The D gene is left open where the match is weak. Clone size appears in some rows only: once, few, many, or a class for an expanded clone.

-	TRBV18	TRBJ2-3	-	CASSLFSTDTQYF	TGTGCCAGCTCACTGTTTAGCACAGATACGCAGTATTTT
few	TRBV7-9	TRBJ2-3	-	CASGGGDTQYF	TGTGCCAGCGGGGGTGGGGATACGCAGTATTTT
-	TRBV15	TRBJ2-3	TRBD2	CATSRDRTSGSYTDTQYF	TGTGCCACCAGCAGAGATCGAACTAGCGGGAGTTATACAGATACGCAGTATTTT
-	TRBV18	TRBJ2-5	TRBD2	CASSFSGSGETQYF	TGTGCCAGCTCTTTTAGCGGGAGTGGAGAGACCCAGTACTTC
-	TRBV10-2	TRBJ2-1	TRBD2	CASSETARQGREGRLNEQFF	TGCGCCAGCAGTGAGACAGCTCGACAAGGGCGGGAGGGCCGATTGAATGAGCAGTTCTTC
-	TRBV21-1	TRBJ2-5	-	CASRGNSGQKETQYF	TGTGCCAGCAGGGGAAACTCAGGGCAAAAAGAGACCCAGTACTTC
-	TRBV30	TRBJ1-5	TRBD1	CAWSVWGPGGQGGNQPQHF	TGTGCCTGGAGTGTTTGGGGCCCGGGCGGACAGGGCGGCAATCAGCCCCAGCATTTT
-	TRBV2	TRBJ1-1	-	CASSVRVSNTEAFF	TGTGCCAGCAGTGTCAGGGTTTCGAACACTGAAGCTTTCTTT
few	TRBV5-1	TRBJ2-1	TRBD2	CASSLAAREMDEQFF	TGCGCCAGCAGCTTGGCCGCGCGGGAGATGGATGAGCAGTTCTTC
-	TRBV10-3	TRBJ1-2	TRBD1	CAISEDRDYGYTF	TGTGCCATCAGTGAGGACAGGGACTATGGCTACACCTTC
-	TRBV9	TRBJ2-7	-	CASSKGQLDYEQYF	TGTGCCAGCAGCAAAGGACAGCTGGACTACGAGCAGTACTTC
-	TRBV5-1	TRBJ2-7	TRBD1	CASSPGQGNYEQYF	TGCGCCAGCAGCCCGGGACAGGGTAACTACGAGCAGTACTTC
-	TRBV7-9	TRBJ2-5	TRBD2	CASSSRAGGKETQYF	TGTGCCAGCAGCTCCCGAGCGGGAGGTAAAGAGACCCAGTACTTC
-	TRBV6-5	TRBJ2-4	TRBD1	CASRTGAKNIQYF	TGTGCCAGCAGGACAGGGGCCAAAAACATTCAGTACTTC
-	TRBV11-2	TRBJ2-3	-	CASSSQGKPTDTQYF	TGTGCCAGCAGCTCCCAGGGAAAGCCCACAGATACGCAGTATTTT
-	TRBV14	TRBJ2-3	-	CASSPVPSDTQYF	TGTGCCAGCAGCCCTGTCCCGTCGGATACGCAGTATTTT
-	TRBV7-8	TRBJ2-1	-	CASIHSAGYLAREQFF	TGTGCCAGCATTCACAGCGCGGGCTACCTGGCTAGGGAGCAGTTCTTC
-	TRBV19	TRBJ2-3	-	CASTDRRRQGTGDTQYF	TGTGCCAGTACCGACCGCAGGAGGCAGGGGACGGGAGATACGCAGTATTTT
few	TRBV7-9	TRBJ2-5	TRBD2	CASSLSAGVSETQYF	TGTGCCAGCAGCTTATCGGCGGGAGTCAGTGAGACCCAGTACTTC
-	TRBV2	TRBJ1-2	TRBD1	CASSFDRGYGYTF	TGTGCCAGCAGCTTCGACAGGGGGTATGGCTACACCTTC
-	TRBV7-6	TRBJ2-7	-	CASSPPRIIVDSYEQYF	TGTGCCAGCAGCCCGCCGCGGATTATAGTTGACTCCTACGAGCAGTACTTC
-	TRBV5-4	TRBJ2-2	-	CASSLSSSGELFF	TGTGCCAGCAGCTTGAGTAGTTCTGGGGAGCTGTTTTTT
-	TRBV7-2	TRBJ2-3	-	CASSPEGLGTDTQYF	TGTGCCAGCAGCCCAGAAGGGTTGGGCACAGATACGCAGTATTTT
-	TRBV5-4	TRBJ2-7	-	CASSQDRSSYEQYF	TGTGCCAGCAGCCAAGACAGGAGCTCCTACGAGCAGTACTTC
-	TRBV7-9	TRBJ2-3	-	CASNPKGTTDTQYF	TGTGCCAGCAACCCAAAGGGGACCACAGATACGCAGTATTTT
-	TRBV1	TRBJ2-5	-	CTSSHRTPSSETQYF	TGCACCAGCAGCCACCGGACTCCGAGTTCGGAGACCCAGTACTTC
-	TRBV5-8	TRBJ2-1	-	CASSSSLYRDRAGEQFF	TGTGCCAGCAGCTCCTCACTTTACCGGGACCGGGCCGGTGAGCAGTTCTTC
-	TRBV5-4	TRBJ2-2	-	CASSLGFQGNTGELFF	TGTGCCAGCAGCTTGGGTTTTCAGGGGAATACCGGGGAGCTGTTTTTT
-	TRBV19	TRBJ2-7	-	CASSIASSGTYEQYF	TGTGCCAGTAGTATAGCTAGCAGCGGAACCTACGAGCAGTACTTC
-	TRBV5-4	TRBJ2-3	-	CASSLPRAGDTDTQYF	TGTGCCAGCAGCTTGCCCAGAGCAGGTGACACAGATACGCAGTATTTT
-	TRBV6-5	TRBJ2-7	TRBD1	CASSRDRVHEQYF	TGTGCCAGCAGCCGGGACAGGGTCCACGAGCAGTACTTC
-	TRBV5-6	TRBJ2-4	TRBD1	CASSLRQGANIQYF	TGTGCCAGCAGTTTGAGACAGGGGGCAAACATTCAGTACTTC
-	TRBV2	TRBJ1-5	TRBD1	CASSQQGIQPQHF	TGTGCCAGCAGTCAACAGGGGATTCAGCCCCAGCATTTT
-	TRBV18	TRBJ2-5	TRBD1	CASSRGQGAVETQYF	TGTGCCAGCTCACGCGGACAGGGGGCTGTCGAGACCCAGTACTTC
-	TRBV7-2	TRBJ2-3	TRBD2	CASSPSGRVTDTQYF	TGTGCCAGCAGCCCTAGCGGGAGGGTAACAGATACGCAGTATTTT
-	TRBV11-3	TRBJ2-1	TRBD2	CASGRGDEQFF	TGTGCCAGCGGACGGGGGGATGAGCAGTTCTTC
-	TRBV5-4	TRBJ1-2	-	CASSLDRSYGYTF	TGTGCCAGCAGCTTGGACAGGAGCTATGGCTACACCTTC
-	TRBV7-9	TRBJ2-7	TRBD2	CASSLGLAGVGQYF	TGTGCCAGCAGCCTGGGACTAGCGGGAGTGGGGCAGTACTTC
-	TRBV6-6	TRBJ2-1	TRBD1	CASSEPGQGRNEQFF	TGTGCCAGCAGTGAGCCGGGACAGGGGAGGAATGAGCAGTTCTTC
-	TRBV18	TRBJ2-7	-	CASSPGARESYEQYF	TGTGCCAGCTCACCGGGGGCCAGGGAGTCCTACGAGCAGTACTTC
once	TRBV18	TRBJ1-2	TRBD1	CASSPGTGVGYTF	TGTGCCAGCTCACCAGGGACAGGGGTCGGCTACACCTTC
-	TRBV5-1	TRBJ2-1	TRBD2	CASSLGGTVAGGPPYNEQFF	TGCGCCAGCAGCCTGGGAGGCACCGTAGCGGGAGGGCCTCCCTACAATGAGCAGTTCTTC
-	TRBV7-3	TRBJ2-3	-	CASSPQGLYTDTQYF	TGTGCCAGCAGCCCCCAAGGACTATACACAGATACGCAGTATTTT
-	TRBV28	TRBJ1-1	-	CASSLVDTEAFF	TGTGCCAGCAGTTTGGTGGACACTGAAGCTTTCTTT
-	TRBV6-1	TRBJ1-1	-	CASGPQLNTEAFF	TGTGCCAGCGGACCCCAGTTGAACACTGAAGCTTTCTTT
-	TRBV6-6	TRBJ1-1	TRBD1	CASTRQGPTEAFF	TGTGCCAGCACTAGACAGGGGCCCACTGAAGCTTTCTTT